This entry describes one TCR beta chain. This may arise from a read error, as a much more abundant clone is one base away. In this CDR3 the conserved last residue, phenylalanine or tryptophan, is missing, so a read error is likely. TCRdb redid the calling of the 5' RACE reads with MiXCR, one entry per CDR3 protein. The table records around 43,000 distinct CDR3 sequences, about 20% of them present only once. This CDR3 is built from 12 residues. Germline loops: CDR1 SEHNR, CDR2 FQNEAQ (reference sequence). V lost 2 bases to trimming and J lost 5 bases, with 7 bases between them. The chain couples TRBV7-9 to TRBJ2-7, with no clear D. The receptor comes from a female donor with breast cancer. The sample comprised naive CD4+ T cells sorted from a lymph node. This sample's subset: naive CD4+ T cells, CD4+CD45RA+CD25-. The CDR3 protein is CASSLSGDEQYY. The CDR3 bases are TGTGCCAGCAGCTTATCTGGTGACGAGCAGTACTAC.